This passage covers 32 T cell receptor beta chains from one sample sequenced in a study of shared clonotypes between healthy human individuals. Terminally differentiated effector memory CD45RA+ cells were excluded by CCR7 positive selection of CD45RO-negative cells. TCRdb's copy holds only in-frame clones and misses some; the assay was immunoSEQ multiplex PCR. The table includes more than 550,000 clones, just over 90% detected once. Material: naive CD8+ T cells sorted from blood. Source of these receptors: a man between 25 and 39 years old in good health.

The rearrangement links TRBV6-6 to TRBJ2-1, with a possible D match to TRBD1 (5 bases). Trimming removed 8 bases from V and 8 bases from J, with 10 bases in between. Germline loops: CDR1 MNHNY, CDR2 SVGAGI (reference sequence). This CDR3 has 11 amino acids. CDR3 nucleotide sequence: TGTGCCAGCGGAACAGGCTATGAGCAGTTCTTC. It is translated as CASGTGYEQFF.

The chain couples TRBV19 to TRBJ1-5, with a possible D match to TRBD1 (5 bases). The germline V gene has CDR1 LNHDA and CDR2 SQIVND (reference sequence). The CDR3 is 12 amino acids. CDR3 loop: CPRSGTNQPQHF. DNA of the CDR3: TGTCCCCGGTCCGGGACCAATCAGCCCCAGCATTTT.

The chain has TRBV7-6 and TRBJ2-7; unclear D gene. The CDR3 has 14 amino acids. Germline-derived CDR1 and CDR2 are SGHVS and FNYEAQ. With 1 base removed from V and 0 bases from J, the gap between germline ends came to 7 bases. DNA for the CDR3: TGTGCCAGCAGCTTAGTCAGTGACTCCTACGAGCAGTACTTC. Its protein is CASSLVSDSYEQYF.

As DNA, the CDR3 is TGTGCCAGCAGCTTACGGACAGGGGAGAACCAAGAGACCCAGTACTTC. Its protein is CASSLRTGENQETQYF. The rearrangement uses TRBV11-1 and TRBJ2-5; 9 bases match TRBD1. The ends lost 2 bases at V and 0 bases at J; junction bases unmatched: 4. This CDR3 comprises 16 residues. Germline assignment: CDR1 SGHAT and CDR2 FQDESV (reference sequence). Filled out from reference TRBV11-1 and TRBJ2-5, the complete variable domain reads EAEVAQSPRYKITEKSQAVAFWCDPISGHATLYWYRQILGQGPELLVQFQDESVVDDSQLPKDRFSAERLKGVDSTLKIQPAELGDSAMYLCASSLRTGENQETQYFGPGTRLLVL.

The genes are TRBV28 and TRBJ1-1, with D tentatively TRBD1 (6 bases). Germline CDR1 is MDHEN and CDR2 is SYDVKM. V dropped 4 bases and J dropped 1 base, with 13 bases sitting between them. The CDR3 totals 15 residues. The CDR3 reads CASSSRTERNTEAFF. The CDR3 DNA reads as TGTGCCAGCAGTTCTCGGACAGAAAGGAACACTGAAGCTTTCTTT.

The chain links TRBV4-1 to TRBJ1-1; D gene ambiguous. CDR1 and CDR2 (germline): MGHRA, YSYEKL. V was clipped by 0 bases and J by 5 bases, with 7 bases between them. The CDR3 sequence is 13 residues long. CDR3 sequence: CASSQEGRTEAFF. The CDR3 bases are TGCGCCAGCAGCCAAGAAGGCAGGACTGAAGCTTTCTTT.

The chain employs TRBV10-3 and TRBJ2-7; 14 nucleotides match TRBD2. V lost 3 bases to trimming and J lost 2 bases; unmatched junction nucleotides: 9. Germline V gene lookup returns CDR1 ENHRY and CDR2 SYGVKD. This CDR3 has 18 residues. In DNA form, the CDR3 reads TGTGCCATCAGTGACCCAGGACTAGCGGGAGGACCTACCTACGAGCAGTACTTC. Translated, it gives CAISDPGLAGGPTYEQYF.

The chain recombines TRBV15 with TRBJ2-3; D may match TRBD1 or TRBD2 (5 bases each). The CDR3 has 17 residues. Germline-derived CDR1 and CDR2 are LNHNV and YYDKDF (reference sequence). V lost 0 bases, J lost 4 bases, and 17 bases lay in between. CDR3 nucleotide sequence: TGTGCCACCAGCAGAGATAGGACAATCAAGGAGGCAGATACGCAGTATTTT. Translating it yields CATSRDRTIKEADTQYF.

The V gene is TRBV28, the J gene TRBJ2-7; the D is unclear. Germline V gene data show CDR1 as MDHEN and CDR2 as SYDVKM. CDR3 length: 15 amino acids. V dropped 2 bases and J dropped 3 bases, with 14 bases sitting between them. Here the CDR3 DNA reads TGTGCCAGCAGTTTAGGCCCCAAAGGTCTCTACGAGCAGTACTTC. Translated: CASSLGPKGLYEQYF.

This rearrangement joins TRBV6-4 to TRBJ2-1; 8 bases fit TRBD2. The CDR3 runs to 19 residues. V lost 4 bases to trimming and J lost 4 bases; unmatched junction nucleotides: 18. Germline V CDR1 and CDR2: MRHNA, SNTAGT. The CDR3 sequence: CASSATSGRAIKGYNEQFF. DNA of the CDR3: TGTGCCAGCAGTGCCACTAGCGGCAGGGCCATTAAGGGTTACAATGAGCAGTTCTTC.

J is TRBJ1-4 and V is TRBV5-1, with 9 bases lining up with TRBD1. The CDR3 consists of 17 residues. V lost 4 bases, J lost 4 bases, and 11 bases stayed unmatched. CDR1 and CDR2 from the germline V gene are SGHRS and YFSETQ. For the CDR3, the DNA is TGCGCCAGCAGCCCCGGGACAGGGCGAACTGGTAATGAAAAACTGTTTTTT. Translating it yields CASSPGTGRTGNEKLFF.

The chain carries TRBV6-5 and TRBJ2-3; D remains ambiguous. From germline, CDR1 is MNHEY and CDR2 SVGAGI. The CDR3 sequence is 14 residues long. Between the trimmed V and J ends, which lost 7 bases and 8 bases, there was a span of 19 bases. CDR3 nucleotide sequence: TGTGCCAGCACCGTAGTCGGCCCTGCAGGTACGCAGTATTTT. This encodes CASTVVGPAGTQYF.

V gene TRBV14 combines with J gene TRBJ2-7; either TRBD1 or TRBD2 may fit D (5 bases each). V dropped 1 base and J dropped 5 bases, with 15 bases sitting between them. The CDR3 spans 15 residues. Germline V lookup: CDR1 SGHDN, CDR2 FVKESK. The CDR3 is CASSQGSGTWDEQYF. The CDR3 bases are TGTGCCAGCAGCCAAGGGTCAGGGACGTGGGACGAGCAGTACTTC. The full variable domain, with the rest looked up from reference TRBV14 and TRBJ2-7, is EAGVTQFPSHSVIEKGQTVTLRCDPISGHDNLYWYRRVMGKEIKFLLHFVKESKQDESGMPNNRFLAERTGGTYSTLKVQPAELEDSGVYFCASSQGSGTWDEQYFGPGTRLTVT.

V and J are TRBV5-6 and TRBJ2-1; TRBD1 matches at 9 bases. The ends lost 2 bases at V and 2 bases at J; junction bases unmatched: 8. The CDR3 has 17 residues. Looked up from germline, CDR1 is SGHDT and CDR2 is YYEEEE. CDR3 nucleotide sequence: TGTGCCAGCAGCTTTCACAGGGGGCCGTTAACCTACAATGAGCAGTTCTTC. Its protein is CASSFHRGPLTYNEQFF.

This clone was recorded once. J is TRBJ2-7 and V is TRBV6-5, with 9 bases fitting TRBD2. CDR1 and CDR2 from the germline V gene are MNHEY and SVGAGI. V was pared by 0 bases and J by 6 bases, with 6 bases of the junction left unmatched. This CDR3 contains 15 residues. CDR3: CASSYSAGGPGEQYF. The CDR3 nucleotides read TGTGCCAGCAGTTACTCCGCGGGAGGGCCGGGCGAGCAGTACTTC.

The chain joins TRBV4-1 to TRBJ2-7; 7 positions match TRBD1. V shed 4 bases, J shed 1 base, and the junction held 7 bases outside the gene matches. Germline CDR1 and CDR2: MGHRA and YSYEKL. The CDR3 runs to 15 residues. Here the CDR3 DNA reads TGCGCCAGCAGCCGAGCAGGGGGTACGTCCTACGAGCAGTACTTC. Its protein product is CASSRAGGTSYEQYF.

This clone was observed once. The J gene is TRBJ1-2, the V gene TRBV19; perhaps TRBD1 as D (6 bases). The CDR3 extends over 12 amino acids. Trimming stripped 10 bases from V and 4 bases from J, with 13 bases between. CDR1 and CDR2 (germline): LNHDA, SQIVND (reference sequence). CDR3 loop: CAIWRGVYGYTF. CDR3 DNA sequence: TGTGCCATTTGGAGGGGGGTCTATGGCTACACCTTC. Drawing the rest from reference TRBV19 and TRBJ1-2, the complete variable domain is DGGITQSPKYLFRKEGQNVTLSCEQNLNHDAMYWYRQDPGQGLRLIYYSQIVNDFQKGDIAEGYSVSREKKESFPLTVTSAQKNPTAFYLCAIWRGVYGYTFGSGTRLTVV.

The DNA of the CDR3 is TGCGCCAGCAGCTTGCGAGCGGGAGGACAATACGAGCAGTACTTC. It yields the protein CASSLRAGGQYEQYF. This chain links TRBV5-1 with TRBJ2-7; 9 bases fit TRBD2. This CDR3 is built from 15 residues. V shed 1 base, J shed 4 bases, and the junction held 6 bases outside the gene matches. The germline gives CDR1 SGHRS, CDR2 YFSETQ.

The chain couples TRBV28 to TRBJ2-7; D may be TRBD2 (6 bases). V lost 3 bases to trimming and J lost 9 bases, with 15 bases between them. Germline CDR1 MDHEN, CDR2 SYDVKM. The CDR3 consists of 13 residues. DNA of the CDR3: TGTGCCAGCAGTTTGGGCCTCAAAGCGGGGCAGTACTTC. It encodes CASSLGLKAGQYF.

The chain couples TRBV6-6 to TRBJ2-1; 10 nucleotides agree with TRBD2. The CDR3 has 16 residues. Germline values: CDR1 MNHNY, CDR2 SVGAGI (reference sequence). Trimming removed 6 bases from V and 1 base from J; junction bases left unmatched: 6. CDR3 sequence reads: CASSRTSGRSYNEQFF. For the CDR3, the DNA is TGTGCCAGCAGCCGGACTAGCGGACGGTCCTACAATGAGCAGTTCTTC.

The rearrangement uses TRBV4-1 and TRBJ2-1; 7 bases are shared with TRBD2. Trimming cost V 0 bases and J 3 bases; bases outside gene matches: 8. This CDR3 spans 17 amino acids. Germline CDR1 and CDR2: MGHRA and YSYEKL. The CDR3 loop reads CASSQERGLTFYNEQFF. The CDR3 nucleotides read TGCGCCAGCAGCCAAGAGAGGGGACTAACCTTCTACAATGAGCAGTTCTTC.

The rearrangement joins TRBV7-8 to TRBJ2-5; 9 bases line up with TRBD2. V trimming: 5 bases; J trimming: 5 bases; junction bases outside the gene matches: 18. The CDR3 is made up of 18 amino acids. CDR1 and CDR2 from the germline V gene are SGHVS and FQNEAQ. CDR3 nucleotides: TGTGCCAGCAGCCTTCCCCCTCAGGCTAGCGGGGTGCTGGAGACCCAGTACTTC. Translated, it gives CASSLPPQASGVLETQYF.

Points on this clone: Other DNA sequences in the same sample also yield this CDR3. The rearrangement links TRBV11-2 to TRBJ2-1, with D unresolved. The CDR3 has 15 amino acids. With 6 bases removed from V and 0 bases from J, the gap between germline ends came to 12 bases. Germline CDR1 SGHAT, CDR2 FQNNGV. The CDR3 DNA is TGTGCCAGCAGTCTCGACAACGGCTCCTACAATGAGCAGTTCTTC. It yields the protein CASSLDNGSYNEQFF.

The count of this clone is one. The rearrangement uses TRBV15 and TRBJ2-1; 7 bases agree with TRBD1. V was clipped by 3 bases and J by 0 bases; unmatched bases: 8. The CDR3 is 17 residues long. Germline CDR1 LNHNV, CDR2 YYDKDF (reference sequence). CDR3 sequence: CATSSRIGDSSYNEQFF. The CDR3 DNA is TGTGCCACCAGCAGTCGAATAGGGGACAGCTCCTACAATGAGCAGTTCTTC.

This clone was recorded once. The V gene is TRBV2, the J gene TRBJ2-3; perhaps TRBD1 as D (5 bases). Trimming took off 3 bases at V and 4 bases at J, with 14 bases between the two ends. Looked up from germline, CDR1 is SNHLY and CDR2 is FYNNEI. The CDR3 spans 15 residues. In nucleotides, the CDR3 is TGTGCCAGCAGTGACGTCAGGGAAGGGGCAGATACGCAGTATTTT. Protein sequence: CASSDVREGADTQYF.

This chain's CDR3 is CASRQGASNEQFF. For the CDR3, the DNA is TGTGCCAGCCGACAGGGGGCATCGAATGAGCAGTTCTTC. The chain has TRBV7-2 and TRBJ2-1; 10 nucleotides match TRBD1. The CDR3 covers 13 residues. CDR1 and CDR2 (germline): SGHTA, FQGNSA. V shed 8 bases, J shed 7 bases, and the junction held 5 bases outside the gene matches.

With respect to this clone: Other DNA sequences from this sample encode an identical CDR3 as well. The chain joins TRBV29-1 to TRBJ1-1; D is perhaps TRBD1 (5 bases). CDR3 length: 12 amino acids. CDR1 is SQVTM, CDR2 ANQGSEA, per germline. The ends were cut back, 6 bases at V and 0 bases at J, with 8 bases in the middle. For the CDR3, the DNA is TGCAGCGTGCAGGGCATGAACACTGAAGCTTTCTTT. Its protein is CSVQGMNTEAFF.

The rearrangement joins TRBV5-5 to TRBJ1-5; no clear D gene. V gave up 3 bases and J gave up 0 bases, with 19 bases separating them. Germline V gene sequence: CDR1 SGHKS, CDR2 YYEKEE (reference sequence). This CDR3 spans 18 amino acids. Here the CDR3 reads CASSSAPSWAISNQPQHF. The CDR3, as DNA: TGTGCCAGCAGCTCGGCCCCTTCCTGGGCCATTAGCAATCAGCCCCAGCATTTT. The full variable domain, in which reference TRBV5-5 and TRBJ1-5 provide the parts outside the CDR3, is DAGVTQSPTHLIKTRGQQVTLRCSPISGHKSVSWYQQVLGQGPQFIFQYYEKEERGRGNFPDRFSARQFPNYSSELNVNALLLGDSALYLCASSSAPSWAISNQPQHFGDGTRLSIL.

The chain joins TRBV4-1 to TRBJ2-3; TRBD1 agrees at 9 bases. The trim removed 1 base at V and 5 bases at J, leaving 10 bases unmatched. This CDR3 comprises 17 residues. Germline CDR1 and CDR2: MGHRA and YSYEKL. The CDR3 region has the DNA TGCGCCAGCAGCCAAGCCACCGGGACAGGGATTTTAGATACGCAGTATTTT. Protein product: CASSQATGTGILDTQYF.

V usage is TRBV4-3 and J usage is TRBJ1-1; 7 bases agree with TRBD1. CDR3 length: 16 amino acids. The germline gives CDR1 LGHNA, CDR2 YSLEER. The V and J ends lost 0 bases and 0 bases, in that order; junction bases with no gene match: 4. The CDR3 protein is CASSQDPGQVNTEAFF. The CDR3 nucleotides are TGCGCCAGCAGCCAAGACCCCGGACAGGTGAACACTGAAGCTTTCTTT.

The table lists this clone with a count of one. The chain has TRBV6-5 and TRBJ1-1; 7 bases fit TRBD1. Germline CDR1 and CDR2: MNHEY and SVGAGI. The length of the CDR3 is 14 residues. V was pared by 5 bases and J by 3 bases, with 6 bases of the junction left unmatched. Here the CDR3 DNA reads TGTGCCAGCAGTAACAGGGGAGAGGACACTGAAGCTTTCTTT. Its protein product is CASSNRGEDTEAFF.

The CDR3 protein is CASSTLFAGVVNTGELFF. The DNA for the CDR3 is TGTGCCAGTAGTACCCTCTTTGCGGGAGTAGTGAACACCGGGGAGCTGTTTTTT. The J gene is TRBJ2-2, the V gene TRBV19; 7 bases map to TRBD2. CDR1 and CDR2 from the germline V gene are LNHDA and SQIVND (reference sequence). V gave up 4 bases and J gave up 1 base; unmatched junction bases: 12. The CDR3 length is 18 residues.